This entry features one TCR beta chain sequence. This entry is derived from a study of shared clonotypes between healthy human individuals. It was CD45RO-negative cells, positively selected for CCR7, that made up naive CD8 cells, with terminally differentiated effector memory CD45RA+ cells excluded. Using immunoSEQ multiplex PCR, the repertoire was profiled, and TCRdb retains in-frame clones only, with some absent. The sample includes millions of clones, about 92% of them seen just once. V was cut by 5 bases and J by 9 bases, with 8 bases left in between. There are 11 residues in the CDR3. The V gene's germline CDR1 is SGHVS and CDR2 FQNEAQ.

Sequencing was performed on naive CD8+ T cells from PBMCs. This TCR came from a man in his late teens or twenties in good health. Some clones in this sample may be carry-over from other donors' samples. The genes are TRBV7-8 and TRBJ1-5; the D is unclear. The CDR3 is CASSQSGPQHF. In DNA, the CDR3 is TGTGCCAGCAGCCAATCGGGGCCCCAGCATTTT.